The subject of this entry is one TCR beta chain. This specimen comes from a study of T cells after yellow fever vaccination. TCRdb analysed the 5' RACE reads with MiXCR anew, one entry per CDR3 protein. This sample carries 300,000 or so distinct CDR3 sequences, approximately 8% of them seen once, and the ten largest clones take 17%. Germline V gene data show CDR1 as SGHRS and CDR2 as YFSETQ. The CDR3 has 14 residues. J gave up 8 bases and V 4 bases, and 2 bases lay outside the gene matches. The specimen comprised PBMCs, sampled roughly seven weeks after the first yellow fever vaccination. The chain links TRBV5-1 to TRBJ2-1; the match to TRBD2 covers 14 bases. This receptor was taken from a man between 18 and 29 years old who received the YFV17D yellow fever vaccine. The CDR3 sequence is CASSGTSGGDEQFF. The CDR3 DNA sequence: TGCGCCAGCAGCGGGACTAGCGGGGGCGATGAGCAGTTCTTC.